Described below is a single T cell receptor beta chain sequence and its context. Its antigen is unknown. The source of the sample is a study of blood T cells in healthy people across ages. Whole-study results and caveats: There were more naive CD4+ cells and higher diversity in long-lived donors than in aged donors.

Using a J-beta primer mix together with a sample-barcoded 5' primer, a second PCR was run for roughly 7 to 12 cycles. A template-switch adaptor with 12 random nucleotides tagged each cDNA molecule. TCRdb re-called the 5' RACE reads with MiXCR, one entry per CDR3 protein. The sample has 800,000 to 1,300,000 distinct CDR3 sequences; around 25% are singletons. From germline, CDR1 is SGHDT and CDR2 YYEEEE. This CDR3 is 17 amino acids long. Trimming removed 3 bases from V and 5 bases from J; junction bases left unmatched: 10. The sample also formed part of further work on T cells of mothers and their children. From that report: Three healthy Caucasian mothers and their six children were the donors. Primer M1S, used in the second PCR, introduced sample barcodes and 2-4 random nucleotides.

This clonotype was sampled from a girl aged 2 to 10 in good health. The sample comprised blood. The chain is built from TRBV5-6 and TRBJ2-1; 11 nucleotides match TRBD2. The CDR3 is CASSSLGSGLADNEQFF. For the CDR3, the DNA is TGTGCCAGCAGCTCCTTGGGATCGGGACTAGCGGACAATGAGCAGTTCTTC.